Included here is one T cell receptor beta chain sequence, with context. Only in-frame clones appear in the TCRdb table, and some are missing; sequencing was by immunoSEQ multiplex PCR. The sample lists around 170,000 clones; roughly four fifths were seen once. The data stem from a study of blood T cell repertoires in COVID-19. Germline assignment: CDR1 LGHNT and CDR2 FRNRAP. V lost 1 base, J lost 7 bases, and 0 bases stayed unmatched. CDR3 length: 13 amino acids. The rearrangement joins TRBV12-5 to TRBJ1-4; 7 bases are a match to TRBD1. Source material: PBMCs or T cells enriched from blood (not recorded which). This clonotype was obtained from a man between 50 and 59 years old who had recovered from COVID-19. The CDR3 spells CASGLGQGEKLFF. CDR3 DNA sequence: TGTGCTAGTGGTTTGGGACAGGGTGAAAAACTGTTTTTT.